This TCR beta chain was observed in a study of long-term antiretroviral therapy in people with HIV. Study outcomes and limitations: The clones with expansion before ART were dominant in the repertoire at all time points. Missing from the dataset were any data on ART adherence, viral resistance or therapy changes. Narrower CDR3 length ranges marked HIV repertoires relative to controls.

Germline values: CDR1 SGHTS, CDR2 YDEGEE. Trimming cost V 4 bases and J 7 bases; bases outside gene matches: 9. The length of the CDR3 is 15 residues. Running of the v3.0 immunoSEQ assay took place at survey level. TCRdb keeps only in-frame clones here, not all; method: immunoSEQ multiplex PCR. The table lists roughly 34,000 clones, about 93% of them singletons, with over 3.5% in the top ten. Cryopreserved PBMC numbered about 1-10 million per sample before DNA extraction. To note about this clone: Antigen unknown.

The clonotype originates from a woman in her forties or fifties with HIV. The chain couples TRBV5-8 to TRBJ1-4, with TRBD1 matching 8 bases. The material was unsorted PBMCs, obtained more than 5 years after starting antiretroviral therapy. This chain's CDR3 is CASSGRTGTGEKLFF. Here the CDR3 DNA reads TGTGCCAGCAGCGGGAGGACAGGGACCGGTGAAAAACTGTTTTTT.